The text below deals with one TCR beta chain. Its antigen is not known. Time point here: blood 2 weeks post-SBRT. The treatment denotes: 15 Gy SBRT to primary tumor, nephrectomy 4 weeks later. The CDR3 has 16 amino acids. The germline V and J ends were trimmed by 3 bases and 0 bases, with 14 bases remaining between them. Germline CDR1 KGHSH, CDR2 LQKENI. The data originate from a study of radiation and T cells in renal cell carcinoma. Whole-study context: Nephrectomy followed 15 Gy stereotactic body radiation by 4 weeks. Findings and limits, study-wide: In blood, top tumor clones expanded by 2 weeks, shrinking by 4.

Generated by immunoSEQ multiplex PCR, the TCRdb table keeps only in-frame clones and is missing some. In the table there are some 70,000 clones, 82% of which are singletons. The rearrangement joins TRBV18 to TRBJ2-5; D is ambiguous. The specimen was blood, collected from a patient whose treatment included radiotherapy and nephrectomy. The source is a man aged 55-75 years with renal cell carcinoma. The CDR3 DNA is TGTGCCAGCTCACCCCAAACCCTAAGAAACCAAGAGACCCAGTACTTC. This codes for CASSPQTLRNQETQYF.